The clone carrying this TCR beta chain showed up many times. Its antigen is undetermined. The CDR3 regions of TCR beta were amplified from RNA transcripts. The HTBI primer set was used in a first-round RT-PCR of the TCR CDR3. MiXCR, run by TCRdb on the multiplex PCR reads, gives a single entry per CDR3 protein. The data contain about 740,000 distinct CDR3 sequences, around 15% of them seen just once; the ten biggest clones take up 10%. This record comes from a study of T cells in Graves' hyperthyroidism and ophthalmopathy. Study-wide findings and caveats: From stable hyperthyroidism, ophthalmopathy was set apart by a 13 V-J model. A median 6.5 months before onset, the model predicted ophthalmopathy.

Material: blood. This receptor was taken from a woman under 30 with Graves' hyperthyroidism.

CDR3 nucleotides: TGCACGGTCACAGCCACTCGGGGCGGGAACACTGAAGCTTTCTTT. This codes for CTVTATRGGNTEAFF. The rearrangement links TRBV29-1 to TRBJ1-1; D might be TRBD1 (5 bases). Germline-derived CDR1 and CDR2 are SQVTM and ANQGSEA. The CDR3 has 15 amino acids.